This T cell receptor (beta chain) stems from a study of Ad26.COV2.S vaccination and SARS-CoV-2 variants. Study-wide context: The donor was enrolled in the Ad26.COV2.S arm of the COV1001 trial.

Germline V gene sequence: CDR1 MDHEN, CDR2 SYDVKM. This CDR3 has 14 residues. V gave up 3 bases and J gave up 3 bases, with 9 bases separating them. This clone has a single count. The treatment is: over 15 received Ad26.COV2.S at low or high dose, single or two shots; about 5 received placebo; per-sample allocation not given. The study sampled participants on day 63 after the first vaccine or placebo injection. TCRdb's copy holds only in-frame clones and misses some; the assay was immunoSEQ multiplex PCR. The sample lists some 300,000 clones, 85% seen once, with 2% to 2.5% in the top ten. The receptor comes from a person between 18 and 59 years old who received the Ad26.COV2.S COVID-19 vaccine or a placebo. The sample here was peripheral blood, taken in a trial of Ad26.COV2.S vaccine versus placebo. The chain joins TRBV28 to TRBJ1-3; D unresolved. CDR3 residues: CASSLRTHGNTIYF. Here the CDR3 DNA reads TGTGCCAGCAGTTTGCGTACACATGGAAACACCATATATTTT.